This T cell receptor (beta chain) is drawn from a study of T cell responses to AZD1222 COVID-19 vaccine. Findings and caveats of the study: Regions 160-218 and 743-854 dominated among vaccine-associated CD4 TCRs spanning spike. Donors were largely white British and mainly female; clonal diversity was possibly underestimated.

Generated by immunoSEQ multiplex PCR, the TCRdb table keeps only in-frame clones and is missing some. The repertoire has 150,000 to 200,000 clones, 85% to 90% of them found once; the top ten carry roughly 10%. This clone came up a few times. What it recognizes is unknown. Germline-derived CDR1 and CDR2 are MNHEY and SMNVEV (reference sequence). The CDR3 contains 17 residues. The germline V and J ends were trimmed by 2 bases and 0 bases, with 14 bases remaining between them. The chain couples TRBV27 to TRBJ2-1; perhaps TRBD2 as D (5 bases). The source material was peripheral blood, sampled 28 days after the second AZD1222 dose. This sequence was found in an adult who received the AZD1222 COVID-19 vaccine. Here the CDR3 reads CASSLIWTRLSYNEQFF. The CDR3 DNA is TGTGCCAGCAGTTTAATTTGGACTCGACTCTCCTACAATGAGCAGTTCTTC.